Listed below are T cell receptor beta chains from one sample, sequenced in a study of blood T cell repertoires in COVID-19. The data were produced by immunoSEQ multiplex PCR, yet TCRdb's version contains in-frame clones alone and is incomplete. The sample has a few hundred thousand clones, about 91% seen once. The sequenced material came from peripheral blood. These receptors all stem from a woman in her twenties or thirties who had recovered from COVID-19. The CDR3 runs from the conserved cysteine through the conserved F or W. Fields, in order: V gene, J gene, clone size, D gene, CDR3 protein, CDR3 DNA. The D gene is left open where the match is weak. The listing skips clone size in some rows; elsewhere it reads once, few, many or a size class.

V gene: TRBV5-1; J gene: TRBJ1-1; clone size: few; D gene: NA; CDR3 protein: CASSEGPEAFF; CDR3 DNA: TGCGCCAGCAGCGAGGGCCCTGAAGCTTTCTTT
V gene: TRBV6-5; J gene: TRBJ2-7; clone size: NA; D gene: NA; CDR3 protein: CAGRRGPYSYEQYF; CDR3 DNA: TGTGCCGGCCGGAGGGGGCCCTATTCCTACGAGCAGTACTTC
V gene: TRBV28; J gene: TRBJ1-2; clone size: NA; D gene: NA; CDR3 protein: CASSDPGGDYGYTF; CDR3 DNA: TGTGCCAGCAGTGACCCGGGGGGTGACTATGGCTACACCTTC
V gene: TRBV5-1; J gene: TRBJ1-4; clone size: NA; D gene: NA; CDR3 protein: CASSLVENEKLFF; CDR3 DNA: TGCGCCAGCAGCTTGGTGGAGAATGAAAAACTGTTTTTT
V gene: TRBV27; J gene: TRBJ1-1; clone size: NA; D gene: NA; CDR3 protein: CASSKQENTEAFF; CDR3 DNA: TGTGCCAGCAGTAAACAGGAGAACACTGAAGCTTTCTTT
V gene: TRBV19; J gene: TRBJ1-1; clone size: NA; D gene: NA; CDR3 protein: CASSINSLSGRAEAFF; CDR3 DNA: TGTGCCAGTAGTATTAACTCTCTGTCAGGGAGGGCTGAAGCTTTCTTT
V gene: TRBV5-1; J gene: TRBJ2-3; clone size: NA; D gene: TRBD2; CDR3 protein: CASSYERTSGRWYF; CDR3 DNA: TGCGCCAGCAGCTACGAAAGGACTAGCGGGAGGTGGTATTTT
V gene: TRBV28; J gene: TRBJ2-3; clone size: NA; D gene: TRBD2; CDR3 protein: CASKGASGGTDTQYF; CDR3 DNA: TGTGCCAGCAAAGGGGCTAGCGGGGGCACAGATACGCAGTATTTT
V gene: TRBV12-3/TRBV12-4; J gene: TRBJ2-2; clone size: once; D gene: NA; CDR3 protein: CASKLGGGELFF; CDR3 DNA: TGTGCCAGCAAACTAGGAGGCGGGGAGCTGTTTTTT
V gene: TRBV7-3; J gene: TRBJ2-3; clone size: NA; D gene: TRBD1; CDR3 protein: CASSLGQGAVSTDTQYF; CDR3 DNA: TGTGCCAGCAGCTTAGGACAGGGGGCAGTAAGCACAGATACGCAGTATTTT
V gene: TRBV5-6; J gene: TRBJ1-2; clone size: NA; D gene: NA; CDR3 protein: CASSWEIGEARYGYTF; CDR3 DNA: TGTGCCAGCAGCTGGGAAATCGGGGAGGCCCGATATGGCTACACCTTC
V gene: TRBV6-1; J gene: TRBJ2-5; clone size: NA; D gene: NA; CDR3 protein: CASSENTGSRETQYF; CDR3 DNA: TGTGCCAGCAGTGAAAATACCGGGTCGCGGGAGACCCAGTACTTC
V gene: TRBV27; J gene: TRBJ2-6; clone size: NA; D gene: NA; CDR3 protein: CASSLFWRQGFSGANVLTF; CDR3 DNA: TGTGCCAGCAGTTTATTTTGGCGTCAGGGGTTCTCTGGGGCCAACGTCCTGACTTTC
V gene: TRBV5-4; J gene: TRBJ1-4; clone size: once; D gene: TRBD1; CDR3 protein: CASSLANQGDEKLFF; CDR3 DNA: TGTGCCAGCAGCTTGGCCAACCAGGGGGATGAAAAACTGTTTTTT